Listed below are T cell receptor beta chains from one sample, sequenced in a study of vaccination and CD4 T cells after COVID-19. Their recognized antigens are unknown. TCRdb re-called the PCR reads with MiXCR, one entry per CDR3 protein. In the table there are around 13,000 distinct CDR3 sequences, approximately 64% of which are singletons. The input for sequencing was CD4+ T cells from blood, cultured in vitro, taken before SARS-CoV-2 vaccination. These receptors were taken from a human donor who had recovered from COVID-19. Both conserved end residues are part of each CDR3. D genes are given only for firm matches. Size values are once, few and many counts, or a class for expanded clones, and some rows have none.

>TRBV11-1|TRBJ2-7|.|.
CASSLDVGGTYEQYF
TGTGCCAGCAGCTTAGATGTAGGGGGGACCTACGAGCAGTACTTC
>TRBV6-1|TRBJ1-1|.|.
CASSVGDASAFF
TGTGCCAGCAGTGTAGGGGACGCGAGTGCTTTCTTT
>TRBV20-1|TRBJ2-7|.|TRBD2
CSASQRRGGRAFEQYF
TGCAGTGCTAGTCAGAGGCGGGGCGGGAGGGCCTTCGAGCAGTACTTC
>TRBV24-1|TRBJ2-1|.|TRBD2
CATSDTTSGTTNEQFF
TGTGCCACCAGTGACACGACTAGCGGGACGACAAATGAGCAGTTCTTC
>TRBV20-1|TRBJ2-5|once|.
CSAPPPGQETQYF
TGCAGTGCCCCTCCCCCCGGCCAGGAGACCCAGTACTTC
>TRBV19|TRBJ1-1|medium-sized|TRBD1
CASRINWDRGNTEAFF
TGTGCCAGTAGAATAAACTGGGACAGGGGGAACACTGAAGCTTTCTTT
>TRBV27|TRBJ1-5|.|TRBD1
CASRKDRTRDQPQHF
TGTGCCAGCAGGAAGGACAGGACACGGGATCAGCCCCAGCATTTT
>TRBV6-1|TRBJ1-2|.|.
CASSVQGLSYGYTF
TGTGCCAGCAGTGTCCAGGGATTAAGCTATGGCTACACCTTC
>TRBV6-5|TRBJ2-7|.|TRBD1
CASSFEQGASNEQYF
TGTGCCAGCAGTTTTGAACAGGGGGCAAGCAACGAGCAGTACTTC
>TRBV19|TRBJ2-5|.|.
CASSLQETQYF
TGTGCCAGTAGCTTACAAGAGACCCAGTACTTC
>TRBV20-1|TRBJ1-5|few|.
CSGSVRNQPQHF
TGCAGTGGTTCTGTCCGCAATCAGCCCCAGCATTTT
>TRBV19|TRBJ1-5|.|TRBD1
CASSNQGDQPQHF
TGTGCCAGTAGTAACCAGGGGGATCAGCCCCAGCATTTT
>TRBV7-9|TRBJ2-1|.|.
CASSLAGAGDEQFF
TGTGCCAGCAGCTTAGCGGGAGCGGGCGATGAGCAGTTCTTC
>TRBV28|TRBJ1-6|.|.
CASSFVSGSSYNSPLHF
TGTGCCAGCAGTTTTGTCTCAGGGAGCTCCTATAATTCACCCCTCCACTTT
>TRBV6-2/TRBV6-3|TRBJ2-3|.|.
CASIDGGTDTQYF
TGTGCCAGCATAGATGGCGGTACAGATACGCAGTATTTT
>TRBV6-1|TRBJ1-2|.|.
CASRDTGNYGYTF
TGTGCCAGCAGGGACACAGGGAACTATGGCTACACCTTC
>TRBV6-5|TRBJ1-1|few|.
CASSYTGSEAFF
TGTGCCAGCAGTTATACGGGATCTGAAGCTTTCTTT
>TRBV2|TRBJ1-2|few|.
CASSKRVLDGYTF
TGTGCCAGCAGTAAAAGGGTTTTGGATGGCTACACCTTC
>TRBV28|TRBJ2-7|.|.
CASSSHGQSTSYEQYF
TGTGCCAGCAGTTCGCACGGACAGTCTACTTCCTACGAGCAGTACTTC
>TRBV20-1|TRBJ1-5|.|.
CSARDVGQPSNQPQHF
TGCAGTGCTAGAGATGTAGGGCAGCCTAGCAATCAGCCCCAGCATTTT
>TRBV28|TRBJ1-2|.|TRBD1
CASRQGVSYTF
TGTGCCAGCCGACAGGGGGTAAGCTACACCTTC
>TRBV4-3|TRBJ1-1|.|.
CASSQRDATEAFF
TGCGCCAGCAGCCAGCGGGATGCCACTGAAGCTTTCTTT
>TRBV7-2|TRBJ1-3|few|.
CASSLMGNTIYF
TGTGCCAGCAGCTTAATGGGAAACACCATATATTTT
>TRBV11-3|TRBJ1-5|.|.
CASSLDRQQPQHF
TGTGCCAGCAGCTTAGACAGACAGCAGCCCCAGCATTTT
>TRBV27|TRBJ1-1|.|TRBD1
CASSFRTGDTEAFF
TGTGCCAGCAGTTTTAGGACAGGGGACACTGAAGCTTTCTTT
>TRBV6-1|TRBJ1-2|.|TRBD1
CASRAGQGNYGYTF
TGTGCCAGCAGAGCCGGACAGGGTAACTATGGCTACACCTTC
>TRBV6-2/TRBV6-3|TRBJ2-7|few|.
CASSDGTKQYF
TGTGCCAGCAGCGATGGGACAAAGCAGTACTTC
>TRBV15|TRBJ1-4|.|.
CATSRVGTSNEKLFF
TGTGCCACCAGCAGAGTTGGGACGTCTAATGAAAAACTGTTTTTT
>TRBV24-1|TRBJ1-5|large|TRBD1
CATSDPRTGNNQPQHF
TGTGCCACCAGTGATCCGCGGACAGGAAATAATCAGCCCCAGCATTTT
>TRBV6-2/TRBV6-3|TRBJ1-6|.|.
CASADIHSSPLHF
TGTGCCAGCGCGGACATTCACTCCTCACCCCTCCACTTT
>TRBV7-2|TRBJ2-7|.|.
CASSLKRRGYEQYF
TGTGCCAGCAGCTTAAAGCGAAGGGGATACGAGCAGTACTTC
>TRBV6-2/TRBV6-3|TRBJ1-6|medium-sized|.
CASSSNNDNSPLHF
TGTGCCAGCAGTTCTAACAACGATAATTCACCCCTCCACTTT
>TRBV27|TRBJ2-5|few|.
CASRQRPRLPSEPETQYF
TGTGCCAGCAGGCAACGCCCTAGACTACCCTCCGAACCAGAGACCCAGTACTTC
>TRBV6-4|TRBJ1-2|few|TRBD1
CASSYSRGAGQGGYTF
TGTGCCAGCAGTTACTCGAGGGGTGCGGGACAGGGAGGCTACACCTTC
>TRBV2|TRBJ2-5|.|.
CASSGELGGGETQYF
TGTGCCAGCAGTGGCGAGCTTGGTGGGGGAGAGACCCAGTACTTC
>TRBV7-2|TRBJ1-5|few|.
CASSTRDIGNQPQHF
TGTGCCAGCAGCACCCGGGACATTGGCAATCAGCCCCAGCATTTT
>TRBV20-1|TRBJ1-2|.|.
CSAGVGGTNYGYTF
TGCAGTGCGGGCGTGGGCGGAACAAACTATGGCTACACCTTC
>TRBV7-9|TRBJ2-7|once|TRBD2
CASSTARLGTSGYSYEQYF
TGTGCCAGCAGCACCGCGAGGCTCGGGACTAGCGGGTACTCCTACGAGCAGTACTTC
>TRBV20-1|TRBJ2-7|once|TRBD1
CSATQGDPNYEQYF
TGCAGTGCTACTCAGGGGGACCCGAACTACGAGCAGTACTTC
>TRBV6-1|TRBJ1-1|once|.
CASSAGPGVAFF
TGTGCCAGCAGTGCCGGACCAGGGGTAGCTTTCTTT
>TRBV6-2/TRBV6-3|TRBJ2-7|few|TRBD2
CASSWGGSYEQYF
TGTGCCAGCAGTTGGGGGGGATCCTACGAGCAGTACTTC
>TRBV27|TRBJ2-1|.|.
CASTPQGLNNNEQFF
TGTGCCAGCACCCCCCAAGGACTAAACAACAATGAGCAGTTCTTC
>TRBV5-1|TRBJ1-1|few|.
CASSSRGWDTEAFF
TGCGCCAGCAGCAGCAGGGGATGGGACACTGAAGCTTTCTTT
>TRBV5-1|TRBJ2-5|once|TRBD2
CASSPGGRGEETQYF
TGCGCCAGCAGCCCTGGAGGGCGGGGGGAAGAGACCCAGTACTTC
>TRBV7-2|TRBJ1-3|.|.
CASSSERNTIYF
TGTGCCAGCAGCTCTGAGCGAAACACCATATATTTT
>TRBV28|TRBJ1-2|.|.
CASFEGSSGYTF
TGTGCCAGCTTTGAGGGTTCCTCTGGCTACACCTTC
>TRBV20-1|TRBJ1-2|.|.
CSARSRTEHGYTF
TGCAGTGCTAGATCCCGGACAGAGCATGGCTACACCTTC
>TRBV6-5|TRBJ2-5|.|.
CASSYGSVETQYF
TGTGCCAGCAGTTACGGTTCAGTCGAGACCCAGTACTTC
>TRBV7-2|TRBJ1-5|.|.
CASSPEGGTDQPQHF
TGTGCCAGCAGCCCAGAGGGGGGTACGGATCAGCCCCAGCATTTT
>TRBV7-8|TRBJ2-7|.|.
CASSFGTGTYEQYF
TGTGCCAGCAGCTTTGGGACGGGAACCTACGAGCAGTACTTC
>TRBV20-1|TRBJ2-2|.|TRBD1
CSAPGQANTGELFF
TGCAGTGCACCCGGACAGGCGAACACCGGGGAGCTGTTTTTT